This TCR beta chain came from a study of cytomegalovirus exposure and HLA in healthy donors. Points from the study as a whole: TCR beta chains numbering more than 150 were designated cytomegalovirus-associated. A further, later analysis showed that HLA-associated TCR beta chains (compared with equally common others) were more clonally expanded.

The PCR was carried out with 60 Vbeta primers and 13 Jbeta primers. Produced via immunoSEQ multiplex PCR; TCRdb's table is partial and in-frame only. This table holds about 130,000 clones, 15% to 20% found once. About this clone: Its antigen is undetermined.

This CDR3 is 18 amino acids long. V lost 0 bases and J lost 5; bases outside the gene matches: 13. Germline assignment: CDR1 LGHNA and CDR2 YSLEER. This TCR was recovered from a female donor in good health and CMV-seropositive. The specimen sequenced was PBMCs. The rearrangement joins TRBV4-3 to TRBJ2-5, with 9 bases that match TRBD2. CDR3 amino acids: CASSQDWVPRRGGETQYF. The CDR3 coding sequence is TGCGCCAGCAGCCAAGACTGGGTCCCCCGGCGGGGGGGCGAGACCCAGTACTTC.